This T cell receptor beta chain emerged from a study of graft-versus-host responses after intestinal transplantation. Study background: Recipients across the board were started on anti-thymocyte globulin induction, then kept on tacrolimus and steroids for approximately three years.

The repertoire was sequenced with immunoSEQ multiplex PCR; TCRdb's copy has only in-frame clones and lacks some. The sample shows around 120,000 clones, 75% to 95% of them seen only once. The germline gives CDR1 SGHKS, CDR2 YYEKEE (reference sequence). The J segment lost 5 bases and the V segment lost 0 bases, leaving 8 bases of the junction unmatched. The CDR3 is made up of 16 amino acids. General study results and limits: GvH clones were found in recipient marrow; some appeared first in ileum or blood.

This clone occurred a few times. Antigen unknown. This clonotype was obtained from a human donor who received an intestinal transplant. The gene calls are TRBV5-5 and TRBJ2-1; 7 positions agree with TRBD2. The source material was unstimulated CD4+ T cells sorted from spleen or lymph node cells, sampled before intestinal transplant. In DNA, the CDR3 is TGTGCCAGCAGCTTGGCCCGAACCGGGAGGAACAATGAGCAGTTCTTC. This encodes CASSLARTGRNNEQFF.